A single sample is the source of the 23 T cell receptor beta chains below, sequenced in a study of shared clonotypes between healthy human individuals. Clones were read by immunoSEQ multiplex PCR, and TCRdb kept only the in-frame ones, dropping some. This sample yields hundreds of thousands of clones, of which more than 70% are seen a single time; around 12% belongs to the top ten. Material for sequencing was PBMCs. Receptors originate from a woman in her thirties or forties in good health. Some clones in this sample may be carry-over from other donors' samples.

On this clone itself: This is likely an artifact of a read error, given a far larger clone one base away. Other DNA sequences in this sample translate to the same CDR3. This chain connects TRBV30 to TRBJ1-6; 7 bases map to TRBD1. Germline trimming cut 3 bases from V and 9 bases from J; bases unmatched to any gene: 5. The germline gives CDR1 GTSNPN, CDR2 SVGIG (reference sequence). The CDR3 contains 13 residues. The CDR3, as DNA: TGTGCCTGGAGCGTAAACAGGGGTTCACCCCTCCACTTT. Amino acid sequence: CAWSVNRGSPLHF.

This chain joins TRBV11-2 and TRBJ2-7; perhaps TRBD1 as D (5 bases). The CDR3 sequence is 15 residues long. Trimming left V 1 base short and J 5 bases short, with 15 bases between. Per the germline V gene, CDR1 is SGHAT and CDR2 is FQNNGV. The DNA of the CDR3 is TGTGCCAGCAGCTTAGTAATCACAGGATCTGACGAGCAGTACTTC. Its protein is CASSLVITGSDEQYF.

This clone was recorded many times. In nucleotides, the CDR3 is TGTGCCACCAGCTTGCAAATGCGGGGGCCACCCTACGAGCAGTACTTC. Residues: CATSLQMRGPPYEQYF. This chain links TRBV15 with TRBJ2-5, with D tentatively TRBD2 (7 bases). The DNA end is a closer match to TRBJ2-7, so the J assignment may be wrong. The CDR3 is 16 residues long. CDR1 is LNHNV and CDR2 is YYDKDF in the germline V gene (reference sequence).

J is TRBJ2-5 and V is TRBV7-2; no clear D gene. The J call could be wrong; TRBJ2-7 is a better fit for the DNA end. CDR3 length: 15 amino acids. Germline assignment: CDR1 SGHTA and CDR2 FQGNSA. CDR3 loop: CASSQEGDVSYEQYF. The CDR3 DNA reads as TGTGCCAGCAGCCAAGAAGGAGATGTATCCTACGAGCAGTACTTC.

This chain uses TRBV19 with TRBJ2-4; 7 nucleotides align to TRBD2. The CDR3 has 14 amino acids. J was trimmed by 6 bases and V by 3 bases; bases with no gene match: 5. Per the germline V gene, CDR1 is LNHDA and CDR2 is SQIVND (reference sequence). The CDR3 sequence: CASSMGGTANIQYF. The DNA for the CDR3 is TGTGCCAGTAGTATGGGGGGGACGGCAAACATTCAGTACTTC.

This clone has more than one count but fewer than ten. J is TRBJ2-1 and V is TRBV27, with D maybe TRBD2 (6 bases). Per germline, CDR1 MNHEY and CDR2 SMNVEV (reference sequence). This CDR3 has 15 residues. V was shortened by 2 bases and J by 4 bases, with 12 bases between the two germline ends. The DNA for the CDR3 is TGTGCCAGCAGTTTAGGGTGGGAGGTATACAATGAGCAGTTCTTC. Amino acids: CASSLGWEVYNEQFF.

This clone was observed a handful of times. The chain is built from TRBV4-2 and TRBJ2-1; D is unclear. Germline CDR1 LGHNA, CDR2 YNFKEQ. The CDR3 sequence is 13 residues long. Trimming took 0 bases from V and 6 from J, leaving 6 bases between them. CDR3 in amino acids: CASSQEGSNEQFF. In DNA form, the CDR3 reads TGTGCCAGCAGCCAAGAGGGGTCCAATGAGCAGTTCTTC.

The J gene is TRBJ2-7, the V gene TRBV5-1; no reliable D call. The ends were cut back, 4 bases at V and 5 bases at J, with 16 bases in the middle. CDR1 and CDR2 (germline): SGHRS, YFSETQ. The CDR3 covers 14 residues. For the CDR3, the DNA is TGCGCCAGCAGCCCACTACAATTCGAGGACGAGCAGTACTTC. Its translation is CASSPLQFEDEQYF. The whole variable domain, remainder taken from reference TRBV5-1 and TRBJ2-7, is KAGVTQTPRYLIKTRGQQVTLSCSPISGHRSVSWYQQTPGQGLQFLFEYFSETQRNKGNFPGRFSGRQFSNSRSEMNVSTLELGDSALYLCASSPLQFEDEQYFGPGTRLTVT.

The chain has TRBV6-6 and TRBJ2-5, with 9 bases that match TRBD1. CDR1 MNHNY and CDR2 SVGAGI come from the germline V gene (reference sequence). Trimming took 6 bases from V and 2 from J; bases not matched to a gene: 7. The CDR3 consists of 15 residues. DNA for the CDR3: TGTGCCAGCAGCCCCGGGACAGGGCCTCAAGAGACCCAGTACTTC. Protein product: CASSPGTGPQETQYF.

This chain joins TRBV23-1 and TRBJ2-7; a weak D match, TRBD1 (5 bases). TRBV23-1 is treated as an ORF (open reading frame) with a function not yet certain. The CDR3 is 16 amino acids. V dropped 3 bases and J dropped 3 bases, with 18 bases sitting between them. Here the CDR3 reads CASSHPGRGVNYEQYF. CDR3 nucleotides: TGCGCCAGCAGTCACCCAGGGCGCGGTGTGAACTACGAGCAGTACTTC.

The chain combines TRBV28 with TRBJ1-2; D uncertain. V was pared by 3 bases and J by 1 base, with 15 bases between. Germline CDR1 is MDHEN and CDR2 is SYDVKM. This CDR3 comprises 16 residues. CDR3 protein: CASSFLGSAFNYGYTF. In nucleotides, the CDR3 is TGTGCCAGCAGTTTTTTGGGGAGTGCTTTTAACTATGGCTACACCTTC.

This clone was picked up many times. J is TRBJ1-5 and V is TRBV5-1, with D uncertain. The CDR3 spans 13 residues. V was trimmed by 3 bases and J by 11 bases, leaving 15 bases between them. Germline lookup yields CDR1 SGHRS and CDR2 YFSETQ. CDR3 loop: CASSWISGEAQHF. CDR3 DNA sequence: TGCGCCAGCAGCTGGATTAGTGGGGAGGCCCAGCATTTT.

Notes on this clone: A much larger clone differs from this one at a single base, so this may be a read error. The identical CDR3 is also encoded by other nucleotide sequences in the sample. This rearrangement joins TRBV30 to TRBJ2-7; D might be TRBD2 (5 bases). Germline V gene lookup returns CDR1 GTSNPN and CDR2 SVGIG (reference sequence). The CDR3 has 11 amino acids. The CDR3 region has the DNA TGTGCCTGGAGCGAGGGCTACGAGCAGTACTTT. It yields the protein CAWSEGYEQYF.

This chain connects TRBV28 to TRBJ2-7, with D unresolved. Germline V gene data show CDR1 as MDHEN and CDR2 as SYDVKM. The CDR3 is 13 amino acids. Trimming cost V 7 bases and J 7 bases, with 17 bases left between them. CDR3 DNA sequence: TGTGCCAGCACGGACCGTCGGGTGGGTGAGCAGTACTTC. Translation: CASTDRRVGEQYF.

This chain links TRBV4-3 with TRBJ2-5; D unresolved. The germline V gene has CDR1 LGHNA and CDR2 YSLEER. V was shortened by 1 base and J by 2 bases, with 8 bases between the two germline ends. This CDR3 contains 14 residues. The CDR3 spells CASSQGPLQETQYF. The DNA for the CDR3 is TGCGCCAGCAGCCAAGGGCCGCTACAAGAGACCCAGTACTTC.

CDR3 coding DNA: TGCGCCAGCAGCCCCGGCTTGAGGTTTATGAACACTGAAGCTTTCTTT. Its translation: CASSPGLRFMNTEAFF. This chain connects TRBV5-1 to TRBJ1-1, with D hard to call. This CDR3 spans 16 amino acids. V lost 4 bases and J 0 bases, leaving 16 bases between the germline ends. The V gene's germline CDR1 is SGHRS and CDR2 YFSETQ. Filled out from reference TRBV5-1 and TRBJ1-1, the complete variable domain reads KAGVTQTPRYLIKTRGQQVTLSCSPISGHRSVSWYQQTPGQGLQFLFEYFSETQRNKGNFPGRFSGRQFSNSRSEMNVSTLELGDSALYLCASSPGLRFMNTEAFFGQGTRLTVV.

The rearrangement joins TRBV6-5 to TRBJ1-2; D call uncertain. Germline CDR1 and CDR2: MNHEY and SVGAGI. V was cut by 5 bases and J by 4 bases, with 14 bases left in between. This CDR3 spans 14 amino acids. CDR3 bases: TGTGCCAGCAGTAAGCAGGCCGGAACCTATGGCTACACCTTC. Translation: CASSKQAGTYGYTF.

J is TRBJ2-2 and V is TRBV9; TRBD1 or TRBD2 may be the D gene (5 bases each). The CDR3 totals 18 residues. Looked up from germline, CDR1 is SGDLS and CDR2 is YYNGEE. Between the trimmed V and J ends, which lost 4 bases and 7 bases, there was a span of 26 bases. The CDR3 loop is CASSPPPRAAVGGGELFF. The CDR3 nucleotides read TGTGCCAGCAGCCCTCCTCCCAGGGCGGCGGTAGGAGGCGGGGAGCTGTTTTTT.

This rearrangement joins TRBV7-9 to TRBJ2-7; possibly TRBD1 for D (6 bases). Trimming cost V 5 bases and J 3 bases, with 14 bases left between them. Germline V lookup: CDR1 SEHNR, CDR2 FQNEAQ (reference sequence). The CDR3 is 14 amino acids. Here the CDR3 reads CASSPGTRLYEQYF. The CDR3 DNA follows: TGTGCCAGCAGCCCCGGGACAAGGCTCTACGAGCAGTACTTC.

There are many counts of this clone. The sample holds other DNA sequences that translate to the same CDR3. CDR3 sequence: CAISTESGNTIYF. The CDR3 DNA sequence: TGTGCCATCAGTACAGAATCTGGAAACACCATATATTTT. This chain joins TRBV10-3 and TRBJ1-3; D call uncertain. Trimming left V 5 bases short and J 1 base short, with 6 bases between. CDR1 and CDR2 (germline): ENHRY, SYGVKD. The CDR3 is 13 amino acids.

As DNA, the CDR3 is TGCGCCAGCTCTCCAAACCAACTAGCGGGAGTTCGCAATGAGCAGTTCTTC. It codes for CASSPNQLAGVRNEQFF. This sequence joins TRBV5-1 and TRBJ2-1; TRBD2 aligns across 11 bases. In germline, CDR1 is SGHRS, CDR2 YFSETQ. The CDR3 has 17 residues. The J segment lost 6 bases and the V segment lost 7 bases, leaving 15 bases of the junction unmatched.

This clone was counted once. This rearrangement joins TRBV5-4 to TRBJ2-3; unclear D gene. Trimming pared 4 bases from V and 2 bases from J, leaving 14 bases between. From germline, CDR1 is SGHNT and CDR2 YYREEE (reference sequence). CDR3 size: 15 residues. The CDR3 coding sequence is TGTGCCAGCAGCCCCCCCGGAGTCAACACAGATACGCAGTATTTT. Protein: CASSPPGVNTDTQYF.

This clone was found once. The chain combines TRBV13 with TRBJ1-4; 8 nucleotides line up with TRBD1. Germline CDR1 PRHDT, CDR2 FYEKMQ (reference sequence). The CDR3 contains 15 residues. Trimming at V came to 5 bases and at J to 6 bases, leaving 8 bases not matched to a gene. CDR3 sequence reads: CASSPGQGGDEKLFF. Written as DNA, the CDR3 is TGTGCCAGCAGCCCAGGACAGGGAGGGGATGAAAAACTGTTTTTT.